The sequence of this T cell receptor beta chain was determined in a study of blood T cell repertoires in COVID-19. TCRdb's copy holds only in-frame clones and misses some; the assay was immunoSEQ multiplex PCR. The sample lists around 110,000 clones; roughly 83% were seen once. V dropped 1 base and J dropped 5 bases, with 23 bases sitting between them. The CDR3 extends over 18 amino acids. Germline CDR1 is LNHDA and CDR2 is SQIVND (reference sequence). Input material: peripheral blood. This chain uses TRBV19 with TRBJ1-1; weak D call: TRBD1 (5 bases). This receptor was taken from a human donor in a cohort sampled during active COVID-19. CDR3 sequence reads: CASSIVPRAGIGSTEAFF. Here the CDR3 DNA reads TGTGCCAGTAGTATAGTCCCCCGGGCAGGGATAGGGTCGACTGAAGCTTTCTTT.